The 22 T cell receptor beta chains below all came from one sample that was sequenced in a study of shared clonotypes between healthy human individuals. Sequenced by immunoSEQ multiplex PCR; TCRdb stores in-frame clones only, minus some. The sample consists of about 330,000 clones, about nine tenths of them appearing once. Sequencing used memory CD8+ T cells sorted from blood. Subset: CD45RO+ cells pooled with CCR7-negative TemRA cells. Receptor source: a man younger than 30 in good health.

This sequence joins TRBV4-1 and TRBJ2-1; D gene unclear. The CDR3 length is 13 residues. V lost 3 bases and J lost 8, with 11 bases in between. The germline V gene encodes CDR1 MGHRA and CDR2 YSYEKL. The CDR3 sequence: CASSQITPDEQFF. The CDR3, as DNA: TGCGCCAGCAGCCAGATCACACCCGATGAGCAGTTCTTC.

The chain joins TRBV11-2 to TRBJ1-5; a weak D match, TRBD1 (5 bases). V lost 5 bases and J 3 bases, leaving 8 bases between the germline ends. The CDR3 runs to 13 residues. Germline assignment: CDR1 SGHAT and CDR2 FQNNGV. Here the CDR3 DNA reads TGTGCCAGCAGCGAAGGGGTCAATCAGCCCCAGCATTTT. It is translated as CASSEGVNQPQHF.

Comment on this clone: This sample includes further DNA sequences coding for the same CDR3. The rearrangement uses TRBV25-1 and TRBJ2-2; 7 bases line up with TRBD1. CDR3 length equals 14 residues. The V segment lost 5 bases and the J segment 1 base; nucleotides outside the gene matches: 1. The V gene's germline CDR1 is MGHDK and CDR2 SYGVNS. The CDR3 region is CASSRTGNTGELFF. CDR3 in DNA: TGTGCCAGCAGTCGGACAGGGAACACCGGGGAGCTGTTTTTT. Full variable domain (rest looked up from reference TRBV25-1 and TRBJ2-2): EADIYQTPRYLVIGTGKKITLECSQTMGHDKMYWYQQDPGMELHLIHYSYGVNSTEKGDLSSESTVSRIRTEHFPLTLESARPSHTSQYLCASSRTGNTGELFFGEGSRLTVL.

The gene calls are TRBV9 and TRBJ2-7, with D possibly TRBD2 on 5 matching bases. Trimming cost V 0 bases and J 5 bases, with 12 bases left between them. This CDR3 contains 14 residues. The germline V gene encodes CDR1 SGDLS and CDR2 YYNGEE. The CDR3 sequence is CASSVVDEGDEQYF. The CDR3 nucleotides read TGTGCCAGCAGCGTAGTGGACGAGGGCGACGAGCAGTACTTC.

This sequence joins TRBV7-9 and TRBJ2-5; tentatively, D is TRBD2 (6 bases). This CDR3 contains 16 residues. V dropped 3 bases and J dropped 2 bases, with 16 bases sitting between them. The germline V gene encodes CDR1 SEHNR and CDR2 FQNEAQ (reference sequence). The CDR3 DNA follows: TGTGCCAGCAGCTTGGGGCCGGGACTTCTACAAGAGACCCAGTACTTC. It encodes CASSLGPGLLQETQYF.

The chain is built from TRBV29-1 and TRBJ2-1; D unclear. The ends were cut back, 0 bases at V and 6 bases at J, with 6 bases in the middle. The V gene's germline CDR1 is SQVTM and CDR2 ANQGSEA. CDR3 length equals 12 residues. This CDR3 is CSVEEAGNEQFF. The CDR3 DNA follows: TGCAGCGTTGAAGAAGCAGGCAATGAGCAGTTCTTC.

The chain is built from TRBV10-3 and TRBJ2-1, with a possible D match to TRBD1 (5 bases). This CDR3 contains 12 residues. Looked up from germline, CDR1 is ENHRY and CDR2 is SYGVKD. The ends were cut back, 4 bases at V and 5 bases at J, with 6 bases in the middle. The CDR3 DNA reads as TGTGCCATCAGTGGCAGGGACAATGAGCAGTTCTTC. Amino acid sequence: CAISGRDNEQFF.

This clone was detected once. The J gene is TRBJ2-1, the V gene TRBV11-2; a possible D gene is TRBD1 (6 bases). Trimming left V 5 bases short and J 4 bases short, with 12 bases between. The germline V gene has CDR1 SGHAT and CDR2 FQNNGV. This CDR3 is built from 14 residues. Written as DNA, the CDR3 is TGTGCCAGCAGCCCCGGACAGTTGTACAATGAGCAGTTCTTC. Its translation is CASSPGQLYNEQFF.

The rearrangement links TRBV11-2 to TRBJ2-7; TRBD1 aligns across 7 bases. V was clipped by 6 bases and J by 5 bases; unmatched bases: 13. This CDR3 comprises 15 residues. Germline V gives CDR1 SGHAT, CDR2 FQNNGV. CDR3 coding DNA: TGTGCCAGCAGTCATACGGGCTACAGGGGTGACGAGCAGTACTTC. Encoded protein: CASSHTGYRGDEQYF.

The CDR3 region is CASSQDIEAYEQYF. The CDR3 coding sequence is TGCGCCAGCAGCCAAGATATCGAAGCCTACGAGCAGTACTTC. The chain joins TRBV4-1 to TRBJ2-7; D unresolved. Germline V gene sequence: CDR1 MGHRA, CDR2 YSYEKL. The CDR3 totals 14 residues. Trimming stripped 0 bases from V and 2 bases from J, with 8 bases between.

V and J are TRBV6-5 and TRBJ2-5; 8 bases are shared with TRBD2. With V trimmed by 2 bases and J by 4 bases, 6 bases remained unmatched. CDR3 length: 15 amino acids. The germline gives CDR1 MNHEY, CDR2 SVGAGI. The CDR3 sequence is CASSYAGGRRETQYF. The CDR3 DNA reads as TGTGCCAGCAGTTACGCAGGCGGGAGGAGAGAGACCCAGTACTTC.

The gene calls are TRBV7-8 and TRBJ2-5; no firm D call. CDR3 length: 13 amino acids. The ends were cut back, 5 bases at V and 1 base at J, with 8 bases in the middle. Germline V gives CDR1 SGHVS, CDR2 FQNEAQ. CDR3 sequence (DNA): TGTGCCAGCAGCCCAGACCGCCAAGAGACCCAGTACTTC. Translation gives CASSPDRQETQYF.

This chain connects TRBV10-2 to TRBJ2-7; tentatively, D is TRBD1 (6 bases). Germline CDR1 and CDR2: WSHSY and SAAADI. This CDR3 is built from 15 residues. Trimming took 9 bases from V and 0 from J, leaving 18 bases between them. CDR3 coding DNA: TGCGCCAGTCTGCAGGGGCGCGGTAGCTCCTACGAGCAGTACTTC. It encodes CASLQGRGSSYEQYF.

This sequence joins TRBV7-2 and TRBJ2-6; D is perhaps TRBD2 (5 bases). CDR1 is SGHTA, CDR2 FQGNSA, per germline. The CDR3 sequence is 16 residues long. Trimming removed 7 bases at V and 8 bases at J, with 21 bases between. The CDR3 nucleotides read TGTGCCAGCAACCGGGGTTTCTTTACGGGTACCAACGTCCTGACTTTC. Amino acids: CASNRGFFTGTNVLTF.

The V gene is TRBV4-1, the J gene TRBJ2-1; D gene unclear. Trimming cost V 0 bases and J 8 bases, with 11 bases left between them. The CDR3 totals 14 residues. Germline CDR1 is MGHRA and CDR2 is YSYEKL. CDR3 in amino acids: CASSQDSRSDEQFF. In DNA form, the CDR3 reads TGCGCCAGCAGCCAAGATAGTCGAAGCGATGAGCAGTTCTTC.

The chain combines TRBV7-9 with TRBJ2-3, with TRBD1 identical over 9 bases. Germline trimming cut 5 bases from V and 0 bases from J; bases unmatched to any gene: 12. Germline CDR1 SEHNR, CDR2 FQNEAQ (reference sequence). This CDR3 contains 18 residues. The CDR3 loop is CASSPNPSDRGSTDTQYF. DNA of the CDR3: TGTGCCAGCAGCCCGAACCCCTCGGACAGGGGCAGCACAGATACGCAGTATTTT. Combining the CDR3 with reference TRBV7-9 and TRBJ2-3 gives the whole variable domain DTGVSQNPRHKITKRGQNVTFRCDPISEHNRLYWYRQTLGQGPEFLTYFQNEAQLEKSRLLSDRFSAERPKGSFSTLEIQRTEQGDSAMYLCASSPNPSDRGSTDTQYFGPGTRLTVL.

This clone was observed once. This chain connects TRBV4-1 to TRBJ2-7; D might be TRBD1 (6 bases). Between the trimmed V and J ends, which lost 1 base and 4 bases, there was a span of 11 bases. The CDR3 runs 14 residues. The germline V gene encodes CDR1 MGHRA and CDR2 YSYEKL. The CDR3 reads CASSQVWTEYEQYF. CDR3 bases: TGCGCCAGCAGCCAAGTGTGGACAGAGTACGAGCAGTACTTC.

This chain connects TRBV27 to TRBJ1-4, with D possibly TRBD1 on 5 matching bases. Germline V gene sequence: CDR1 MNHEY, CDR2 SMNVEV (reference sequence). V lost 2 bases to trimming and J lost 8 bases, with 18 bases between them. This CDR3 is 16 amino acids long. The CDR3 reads CASSLGAGYKGEKLFF. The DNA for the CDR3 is TGTGCCAGCAGTTTAGGTGCAGGGTACAAGGGAGAAAAACTGTTTTTT. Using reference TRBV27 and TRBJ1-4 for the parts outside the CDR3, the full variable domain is EAQVTQNPRYLITVTGKKLTVTCSQNMNHEYMSWYRQDPGLGLRQIYYSMNVEVTDKGDVPEGYKVSRKEKRNFPLILESPSPNQTSLYFCASSLGAGYKGEKLFFGSGTQLSVL.

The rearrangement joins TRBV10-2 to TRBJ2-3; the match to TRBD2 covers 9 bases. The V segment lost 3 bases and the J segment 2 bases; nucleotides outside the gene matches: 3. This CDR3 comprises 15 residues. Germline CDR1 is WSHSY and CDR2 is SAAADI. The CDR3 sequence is CASSEAGGLTDTQYF. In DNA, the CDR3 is TGCGCCAGCAGTGAAGCGGGGGGCCTCACAGATACGCAGTATTTT.

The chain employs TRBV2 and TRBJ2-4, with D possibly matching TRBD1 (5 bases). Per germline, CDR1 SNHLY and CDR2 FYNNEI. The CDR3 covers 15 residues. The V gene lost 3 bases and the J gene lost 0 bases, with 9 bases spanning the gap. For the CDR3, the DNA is TGTGCCAGCAGTGACCCAGGGCTAGCCAAAAACATTCAGTACTTC. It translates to CASSDPGLAKNIQYF.

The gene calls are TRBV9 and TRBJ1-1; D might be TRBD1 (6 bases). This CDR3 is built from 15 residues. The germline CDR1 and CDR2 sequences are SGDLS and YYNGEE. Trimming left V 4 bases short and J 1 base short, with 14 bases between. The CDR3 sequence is CASSRTAVENTEAFF. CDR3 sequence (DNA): TGTGCCAGCAGCCGGACAGCCGTTGAGAACACTGAAGCTTTCTTT.

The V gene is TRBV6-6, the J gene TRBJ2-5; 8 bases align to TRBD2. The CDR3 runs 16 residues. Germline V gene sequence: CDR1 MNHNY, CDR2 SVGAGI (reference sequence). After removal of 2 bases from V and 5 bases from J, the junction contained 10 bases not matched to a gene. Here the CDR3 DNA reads TGTGCCAGCAGTTACGGGCGGGGGGCTAATTGGGAGACCCAGTACTTC. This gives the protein CASSYGRGANWETQYF.